This T cell receptor (beta chain) came from a study of T cell repertoires in cytomegalovirus infection. Overall study: HLA-B-restricted CMV epitopes that are well studied, plus recently identified HLA-C-restricted ones, were used by the study. Through public TCR beta signatures, both CMV infection and matching HLA type were indicated.

This clonotype was seen only a few times. The target antigen is unknown. General study points: Ex vivo responses were dominated by HLA-C-restricted CMV-specific TCR beta clonotypes. CMV carriers having the relevant HLA were flagged by cumulative public TCR beta family frequency.

Germline V gene sequence: CDR1 LNHDA, CDR2 SQIVND (reference sequence). V trimming: 9 bases; J trimming: 7 bases; junction bases outside the gene matches: 8. The CDR3 has 13 residues. MiXCR, run by TCRdb on the reads, gives a single entry per CDR3 protein. This table holds around 500,000 distinct CDR3 sequences, under 55% found once. This receptor was identified in a human donor in good health (CMV status not recorded). Some clones in this sample may be carry-over from other donors' samples. The genes are TRBV19 and TRBJ2-5; 10 positions match TRBD1. Sequenced here: cultured PBMCs, sampled from culture after CMV antigen stimulation. This CDR3 reads CASLDRGRGTQYF. CDR3 in DNA: TGTGCCAGCCTGGACAGGGGGAGGGGGACCCAGTACTTC.